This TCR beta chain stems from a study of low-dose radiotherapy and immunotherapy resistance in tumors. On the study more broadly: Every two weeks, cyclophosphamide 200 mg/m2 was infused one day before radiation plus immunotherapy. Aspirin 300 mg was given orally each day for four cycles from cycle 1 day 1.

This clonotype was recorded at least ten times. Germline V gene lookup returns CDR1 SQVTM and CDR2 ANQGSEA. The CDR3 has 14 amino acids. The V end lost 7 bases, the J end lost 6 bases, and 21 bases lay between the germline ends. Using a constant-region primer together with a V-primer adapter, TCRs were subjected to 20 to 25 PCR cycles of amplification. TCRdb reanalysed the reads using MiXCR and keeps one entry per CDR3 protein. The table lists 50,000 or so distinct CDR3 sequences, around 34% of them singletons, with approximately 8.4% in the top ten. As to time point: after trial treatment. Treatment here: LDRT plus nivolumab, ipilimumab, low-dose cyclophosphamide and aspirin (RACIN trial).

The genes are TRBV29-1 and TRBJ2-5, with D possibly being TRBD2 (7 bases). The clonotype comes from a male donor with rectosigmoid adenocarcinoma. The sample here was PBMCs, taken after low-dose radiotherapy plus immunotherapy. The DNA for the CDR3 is TGCAGCGCTGTGGGGGGCGGGGGCGGAAAGACCCAGTACTTC. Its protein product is CSAVGGGGGKTQYF.